A selection of T cell receptor beta chains follows, all from one sample in a study of T cell responses to AZD1222 COVID-19 vaccine. Assay used: immunoSEQ multiplex PCR; TCRdb lists only in-frame clones, some missing. This sample has roughly 200,000 clones; more than 90% occur once, and the top ten carry roughly 4%. The sample here was peripheral blood, taken 28 days after the second dose of the MenACWY control vaccine. The receptors stem from an adult who received the MenACWY meningococcal vaccine as a control. CDR3s leave out the opening cysteine and the closing phenylalanine or tryptophan. Clone size is shown for a subset of rows, as once, few, many or a class of expanded clone.

.	TRBJ1-2	TRBV13	ASSLTTLGPLGGYT
.	TRBJ2-1	TRBV7-2	ASSQTSGRGNEQF
once	TRBJ1-1	TRBV19	ASSIGQLNTEAF
.	TRBJ1-5	TRBV27	ACATGSNQPQH
.	TRBJ1-5	TRBV6-2/TRBV6-3	ASSPISRPGANQPQH
once	TRBJ2-1	TRBV6-5	ASSPLSGSRDEQF
.	TRBJ2-5	TRBV5-1	ASSFGVGETQY
once	TRBJ1-6	TRBV5-8	ASSLEGAGTYNSPLH
few	TRBJ2-7	TRBV4-1	ASSLQLAGGPGEQY
.	TRBJ2-4	TRBV10-3	AISDTSGSGGKNIQY
.	TRBJ2-1	TRBV11-3	ASSHPGRGGRDEQF
.	TRBJ2-1	TRBV2	ASSVQQQF
.	TRBJ1-4	TRBV19	ASSVRGWGEKLF
.	TRBJ2-5	TRBV12-3/TRBV12-4	ASRTGWETQY
.	TRBJ2-1	TRBV4-2	ASSGGWNEQF
few	TRBJ2-7	TRBV6-4	ASSDFGGSYEQY
.	TRBJ1-5	TRBV7-2	ASSLAFNQPQH
.	TRBJ1-2	TRBV5-6	ASSGDWGGLDGYT
once	TRBJ2-2	TRBV5-5	ASSLGLAGGSNTGELF
.	TRBJ2-7	TRBV20-1	SASSFGPTGTYEQY
.	TRBJ2-6	TRBV19	ASSPSGGGSGANVLT
.	TRBJ1-1	TRBV6-2/TRBV6-3	ASSVSSFEAF
.	TRBJ2-3	TRBV4-1	ASSQDGVDTQY
.	TRBJ1-2	TRBV30	AWALDLDYGYT
.	TRBJ2-5	TRBV18	ASSPDRVMGETQY
.	TRBJ1-1	TRBV6-5	ASTLNTEAF
.	TRBJ1-4	TRBV30	AWSLTEATNEKLF